This is a list of T cell receptor beta chains from one sample in a study of T cells after yellow fever vaccination. In TCRdb, the 5' RACE reads were re-called with MiXCR into one record per CDR3 protein. The data contain about 240,000 distinct CDR3 sequences, 3.6% of them singletons. Sequenced material: PBMCs, taken 15 days after the yellow fever booster vaccination. The receptor source for this set is a man aged 18 to 29 who received the YFV17D yellow fever vaccine. Each CDR3 is given with its conserved first and last residue. The order of the fields is V gene, clone size, D gene, J gene, CDR3 protein, CDR3 DNA. A D gene is named only where the DNA matches it firmly. For some rows the clone size is stated as once, few or many, or as a class when expanded; others skip it.

V gene: TRBV7-2; clone size: many; D gene: NA; J gene: TRBJ1-1; CDR3 protein: CASSLEMGNTEAFF; CDR3 DNA: TGTGCCAGCAGCTTGGAAATGGGGAACACTGAAGCTTTCTTT
V gene: TRBV11-2; clone size: many; D gene: NA; J gene: TRBJ2-7; CDR3 protein: CASSAGAGYEQYF; CDR3 DNA: TGTGCCAGCAGCGCCGGCGCGGGGTACGAGCAGTACTTC
V gene: TRBV6-5; clone size: many; D gene: NA; J gene: TRBJ2-1; CDR3 protein: CASRGGWGNNEQFF; CDR3 DNA: TGTGCCAGCCGGGGTGGTTGGGGGAACAATGAGCAGTTCTTC
V gene: TRBV4-3; clone size: many; D gene: TRBD1; J gene: TRBJ1-2; CDR3 protein: CASSHTGQGVGYTF; CDR3 DNA: TGCGCCAGCAGCCATACGGGACAGGGCGTCGGCTACACCTTC
V gene: TRBV12-3/TRBV12-4; clone size: many; D gene: NA; J gene: TRBJ1-1; CDR3 protein: CASSGRTGTNTEAFF; CDR3 DNA: TGTGCCAGCAGCGGTCGTACAGGGACGAACACTGAAGCTTTCTTT
V gene: TRBV7-3; clone size: many; D gene: NA; J gene: TRBJ1-1; CDR3 protein: CASSLGGGYTEAFF; CDR3 DNA: TGTGCCAGCAGCTTAGGGGGCGGATACACTGAAGCTTTCTTT
V gene: TRBV5-1; clone size: many; D gene: NA; J gene: TRBJ1-2; CDR3 protein: CASSLEGAHGYTF; CDR3 DNA: TGCGCCAGCAGCTTGGAAGGGGCGCATGGCTACACCTTC
V gene: TRBV20-1; clone size: many; D gene: NA; J gene: TRBJ1-2; CDR3 protein: CSASPNNYGYTF; CDR3 DNA: TGCAGTGCTAGCCCAAACAACTATGGCTACACCTTC
V gene: TRBV6-5; clone size: many; D gene: NA; J gene: TRBJ2-7; CDR3 protein: CASSQNEGAHWEQYF; CDR3 DNA: TGTGCCAGCAGCCAGAATGAAGGGGCCCACTGGGAGCAGTACTTC
V gene: TRBV20-1; clone size: many; D gene: TRBD2; J gene: TRBJ2-3; CDR3 protein: CSARDGREAPQYF; CDR3 DNA: TGCAGTGCTAGAGACGGTCGGGAGGCTCCGCAGTATTTT
V gene: TRBV10-2; clone size: many; D gene: NA; J gene: TRBJ1-6; CDR3 protein: CASSDPGGSNSPLHF; CDR3 DNA: TGCGCCAGCAGTGACCCCGGTGGGTCAAATTCACCCCTCCACTTT
V gene: TRBV30; clone size: many; D gene: NA; J gene: TRBJ2-2; CDR3 protein: CAWRGPGVELFF; CDR3 DNA: TGTGCCTGGAGGGGACCCGGGGTGGAGCTGTTTTTT
V gene: TRBV12-3/TRBV12-4; clone size: many; D gene: NA; J gene: TRBJ2-5; CDR3 protein: CASSQGDQETQYF; CDR3 DNA: TGTGCCAGCAGCCAGGGAGATCAAGAGACCCAGTACTTC
V gene: TRBV24-1; clone size: many; D gene: NA; J gene: TRBJ1-3; CDR3 protein: CATSDFRDNSGNTIYF; CDR3 DNA: TGTGCCACCAGTGATTTCCGGGACAACTCTGGAAACACCATATATTTT
V gene: TRBV7-7; clone size: many; D gene: TRBD1; J gene: TRBJ2-2; CDR3 protein: CASSQRTGSNTGELFF; CDR3 DNA: TGTGCTAGCAGCCAACGGACAGGGTCGAACACCGGGGAGCTGTTTTTT
V gene: TRBV5-1; clone size: many; D gene: NA; J gene: TRBJ1-2; CDR3 protein: CASSEGHGEDYGYTF; CDR3 DNA: TGCGCCAGCAGCGAGGGACACGGGGAGGATTATGGCTACACCTTC
V gene: TRBV11-2; clone size: many; D gene: TRBD2; J gene: TRBJ2-1; CDR3 protein: CASSDSGGAHEQFF; CDR3 DNA: TGTGCCAGCAGCGACAGCGGGGGGGCCCATGAGCAGTTCTTC
V gene: TRBV7-2; clone size: many; D gene: NA; J gene: TRBJ2-3; CDR3 protein: CASSSSVRADTQYF; CDR3 DNA: TGTGCCAGCAGCTCCTCAGTTAGGGCAGATACGCAGTATTTT
V gene: TRBV6-2/TRBV6-3; clone size: many; D gene: NA; J gene: TRBJ2-7; CDR3 protein: CASSYSGREQYF; CDR3 DNA: TGTGCCAGCAGTTACTCAGGACGGGAGCAGTACTTC
V gene: TRBV2; clone size: many; D gene: NA; J gene: TRBJ2-4; CDR3 protein: CASRTGDIQYF; CDR3 DNA: TGTGCCAGCCGGACCGGGGACATTCAGTACTTC
V gene: TRBV4-1; clone size: many; D gene: NA; J gene: TRBJ2-2; CDR3 protein: CASSQNRVGTGELFF; CDR3 DNA: TGCGCCAGCAGCCAAAACAGGGTTGGAACCGGGGAGCTGTTTTTT
V gene: TRBV5-1; clone size: many; D gene: NA; J gene: TRBJ1-4; CDR3 protein: CASSQDSGTNEKLFF; CDR3 DNA: TGCGCCAGCAGCCAGGACAGCGGCACTAATGAAAAACTGTTTTTT
V gene: TRBV11-2; clone size: many; D gene: TRBD2; J gene: TRBJ2-3; CDR3 protein: CASSLVAGGQTTQYF; CDR3 DNA: TGTGCCAGCAGCTTAGTGGCGGGGGGGCAGACTACGCAGTATTTT
V gene: TRBV7-9; clone size: many; D gene: NA; J gene: TRBJ2-1; CDR3 protein: CASSSPESYNEQFF; CDR3 DNA: TGTGCCAGCAGCTCGCCGGAGAGTTACAATGAGCAGTTCTTC
V gene: TRBV30; clone size: many; D gene: NA; J gene: TRBJ1-4; CDR3 protein: CAWSVSGKLFF; CDR3 DNA: TGTGCCTGGAGTGTTTCGGGAAAACTGTTTTTT
V gene: TRBV4-1; clone size: NA; D gene: NA; J gene: TRBJ1-5; CDR3 protein: CASSQGGAGNQPQHF; CDR3 DNA: TGCGCCAGCAGCCAAGGTGGGGCAGGAAATCAGCCCCAGCATTTT
V gene: TRBV18; clone size: NA; D gene: NA; J gene: TRBJ2-2; CDR3 protein: CASSSRSTTGELFF; CDR3 DNA: TGTGCCAGCTCATCAAGGTCCACCACCGGGGAGCTGTTTTTT
V gene: TRBV24-1; clone size: many; D gene: TRBD2; J gene: TRBJ2-1; CDR3 protein: CATSDFSSGGNQDNEQFF; CDR3 DNA: TGTGCCACCAGTGATTTCAGTAGCGGGGGTAATCAGGACAATGAGCAGTTCTTC
V gene: TRBV7-3; clone size: many; D gene: NA; J gene: TRBJ2-1; CDR3 protein: CASSLTLGRLSYNEQFF; CDR3 DNA: TGTGCCAGCAGCTTAACGTTGGGCCGTCTCTCCTACAATGAGCAGTTCTTC
V gene: TRBV7-6; clone size: many; D gene: NA; J gene: TRBJ2-3; CDR3 protein: CASSLGSLAGSTDTQYF; CDR3 DNA: TGTGCCAGCAGCTTGGGTTCCTTGGCGGGGAGCACAGATACGCAGTATTTT
V gene: TRBV5-1; clone size: many; D gene: TRBD2; J gene: TRBJ2-5; CDR3 protein: CASSSAGTSVQETQYF; CDR3 DNA: TGCGCCAGCAGCTCCGCCGGGACTAGCGTTCAAGAGACCCAGTACTTC
V gene: TRBV30; clone size: many; D gene: NA; J gene: TRBJ1-2; CDR3 protein: CAWSKPGSNYGYTF; CDR3 DNA: TGTGCCTGGTCGAAACCCGGCTCTAACTATGGCTACACCTTC
V gene: TRBV12-3/TRBV12-4; clone size: many; D gene: NA; J gene: TRBJ2-1; CDR3 protein: CASVGAQSSYNEQFF; CDR3 DNA: TGTGCCAGCGTTGGGGCCCAAAGCTCCTACAATGAGCAGTTCTTC
V gene: TRBV7-8; clone size: many; D gene: NA; J gene: TRBJ1-6; CDR3 protein: CASSPEPPRNSPLHF; CDR3 DNA: TGTGCCAGCAGCCCCGAACCCCCTAGGAATTCACCCCTCCACTTT
V gene: TRBV4-3; clone size: many; D gene: NA; J gene: TRBJ1-4; CDR3 protein: CASSQVTEEKLFF; CDR3 DNA: TGCGCCAGCAGCCAAGTGACAGAAGAAAAACTGTTTTTT
V gene: TRBV7-9; clone size: many; D gene: NA; J gene: TRBJ2-5; CDR3 protein: CASSFSQVQETQYF; CDR3 DNA: TGTGCCAGCAGCTTTAGCCAGGTCCAAGAGACCCAGTACTTC
V gene: TRBV4-3; clone size: many; D gene: NA; J gene: TRBJ1-4; CDR3 protein: CASSQEGTGEKLFF; CDR3 DNA: TGCGCCAGCAGCCAAGAAGGCACAGGCGAAAAACTGTTTTTT
V gene: TRBV5-6; clone size: many; D gene: TRBD1; J gene: TRBJ1-5; CDR3 protein: CASSLPDRGDSNQPQHF; CDR3 DNA: TGTGCCAGCAGCTTACCCGACAGGGGGGATAGCAATCAGCCCCAGCATTTT
V gene: TRBV20-1; clone size: many; D gene: NA; J gene: TRBJ2-6; CDR3 protein: CSALGAGTGANVLTF; CDR3 DNA: TGCAGTGCCCTGGGGGCCGGGACAGGGGCCAACGTCCTGACTTTC
V gene: TRBV12-3/TRBV12-4; clone size: many; D gene: NA; J gene: TRBJ1-1; CDR3 protein: CASSHREAAVLTFF; CDR3 DNA: TGTGCCAGCAGTCACAGGGAGGCGGCGGTCTTGACTTTCTTT
V gene: TRBV20-1; clone size: many; D gene: NA; J gene: TRBJ1-2; CDR3 protein: CSAREGVGSESGYTF; CDR3 DNA: TGCAGTGCTAGAGAGGGGGTGGGGTCCGAAAGTGGCTACACCTTC
V gene: TRBV7-2; clone size: many; D gene: NA; J gene: TRBJ1-5; CDR3 protein: CASSRGGGNQPQHF; CDR3 DNA: TGTGCCAGCAGCCGGGGGGGTGGCAATCAGCCCCAGCATTTT
V gene: TRBV7-9; clone size: many; D gene: TRBD1; J gene: TRBJ2-7; CDR3 protein: CASSTGTGSYEQYF; CDR3 DNA: TGTGCCAGCAGCACCGGGACAGGGAGCTACGAGCAGTACTTC
V gene: TRBV15; clone size: many; D gene: NA; J gene: TRBJ1-6; CDR3 protein: CATSRDGRPPLHF; CDR3 DNA: TGTGCCACCAGCAGAGACGGACGTCCACCCCTCCACTTT
V gene: TRBV20-1; clone size: many; D gene: TRBD2; J gene: TRBJ2-3; CDR3 protein: CSARRLAGGSDTQYF; CDR3 DNA: TGCAGTGCTCGAAGACTAGCGGGGGGATCGGATACGCAGTATTTT
V gene: TRBV11-2; clone size: few; D gene: NA; J gene: TRBJ2-3; CDR3 protein: CASSLRRDFSADTQYF; CDR3 DNA: TGTGCCAGCAGCTTACGGCGGGACTTCAGTGCAGATACGCAGTATTTT
V gene: TRBV19; clone size: many; D gene: NA; J gene: TRBJ2-2; CDR3 protein: CASARLVGRELFF; CDR3 DNA: TGTGCCAGCGCCAGACTAGTTGGCAGGGAGCTGTTTTTT
V gene: TRBV9; clone size: many; D gene: TRBD1; J gene: TRBJ1-1; CDR3 protein: CASSDTGVEPLKAFF; CDR3 DNA: TGTGCCAGCAGCGATACAGGGGTTGAACCCCTGAAGGCTTTCTTT
V gene: TRBV20-1; clone size: many; D gene: NA; J gene: TRBJ2-5; CDR3 protein: CSAPAAAGETQYF; CDR3 DNA: TGCAGTGCTCCAGCGGCTGCGGGAGAGACCCAGTACTTC
V gene: TRBV19; clone size: few; D gene: NA; J gene: TRBJ1-1; CDR3 protein: CASSISTGNTEAFF; CDR3 DNA: TGTGCCAGTAGTATCTCCACGGGGAACACTGAAGCTTTCTTT
V gene: TRBV4-1; clone size: many; D gene: NA; J gene: TRBJ1-2; CDR3 protein: CASSPRQALTGGYTF; CDR3 DNA: TGCGCCAGCAGCCCTCGCCAGGCGCTGACGGGTGGCTACACCTTC
V gene: TRBV5-1; clone size: many; D gene: NA; J gene: TRBJ2-3; CDR3 protein: CASSLGDSHTDTQYF; CDR3 DNA: TGCGCCAGCAGCTTGGGAGACAGCCACACAGATACGCAGTATTTT
V gene: TRBV12-3/TRBV12-4; clone size: many; D gene: TRBD1; J gene: TRBJ2-2; CDR3 protein: CASSTRQGATGELFF; CDR3 DNA: TGTGCCAGCAGTACAAGACAGGGGGCCACCGGGGAGCTGTTTTTT